The T cell receptor beta chain under discussion was sequenced for a study of response to subunit inactivated influenza vaccine. The germline V gene encodes CDR1 LNHNV and CDR2 YYDKDF (reference sequence). V lost 1 base to trimming and J lost 2 bases, with 6 bases between them. The CDR3 is 15 amino acids. A word on this clonotype: Its antigen is unknown.

General observations from the study: Only a handful of new T cells, the authors suggested, are recruited with each seasonal influenza vaccination.

TCRdb redid the calling of the RT-PCR reads with MiXCR, one entry per CDR3 protein. The sample lists 250,000 to 350,000 distinct CDR3 sequences, about 20% occurring once. The chain recombines TRBV15 with TRBJ2-6; D is ambiguous. This sequence was found in a man between 50 and 70 years old who received an inactivated influenza vaccine. The sample was PBMCs from blood, taken approximately 22 months after vaccination. The CDR3 region is CATSRGVAGANVLTF. DNA for the CDR3: TGTGCCACCAGCAGAGGTGTCGCTGGGGCCAACGTCCTGACTTTC.